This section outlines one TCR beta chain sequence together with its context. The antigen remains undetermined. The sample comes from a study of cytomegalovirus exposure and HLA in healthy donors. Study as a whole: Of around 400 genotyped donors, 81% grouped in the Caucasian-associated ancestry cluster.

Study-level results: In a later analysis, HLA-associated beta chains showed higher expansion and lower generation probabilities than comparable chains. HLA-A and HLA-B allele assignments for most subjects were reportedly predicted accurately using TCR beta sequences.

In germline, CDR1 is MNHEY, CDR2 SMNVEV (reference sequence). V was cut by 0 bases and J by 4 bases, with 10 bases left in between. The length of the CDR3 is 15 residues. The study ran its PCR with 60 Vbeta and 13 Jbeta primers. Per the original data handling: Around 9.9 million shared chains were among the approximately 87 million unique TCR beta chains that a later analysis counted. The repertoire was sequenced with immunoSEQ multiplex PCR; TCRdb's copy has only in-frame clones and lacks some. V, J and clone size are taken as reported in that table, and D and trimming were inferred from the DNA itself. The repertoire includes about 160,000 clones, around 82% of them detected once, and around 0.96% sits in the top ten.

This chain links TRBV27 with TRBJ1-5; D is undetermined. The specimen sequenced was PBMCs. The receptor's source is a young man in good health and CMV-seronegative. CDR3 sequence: CASSLSRGRNQPQHF. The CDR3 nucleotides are TGTGCCAGCAGTTTATCCCGCGGGCGGAATCAGCCCCAGCATTTT.